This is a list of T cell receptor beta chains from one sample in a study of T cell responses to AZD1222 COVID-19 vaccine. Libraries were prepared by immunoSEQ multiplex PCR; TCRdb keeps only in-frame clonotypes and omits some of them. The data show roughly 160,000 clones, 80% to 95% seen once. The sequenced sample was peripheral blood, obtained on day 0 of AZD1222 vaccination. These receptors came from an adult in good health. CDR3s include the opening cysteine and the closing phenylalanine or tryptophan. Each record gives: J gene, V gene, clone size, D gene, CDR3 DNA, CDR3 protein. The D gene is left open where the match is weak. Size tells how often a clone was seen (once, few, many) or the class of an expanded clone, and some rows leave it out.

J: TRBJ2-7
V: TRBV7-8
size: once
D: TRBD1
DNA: TGTGCCAGCAGCTTAAGGACAGGGGGTTCTTCCGGGTACGAGCAGTACTTC
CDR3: CASSLRTGGSSGYEQYF

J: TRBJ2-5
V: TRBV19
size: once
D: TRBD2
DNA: TGTGCCAGTAGTACTAGGACTAGCGGGAGAGGTGAAGAGACCCAGTACTTC
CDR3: CASSTRTSGRGEETQYF

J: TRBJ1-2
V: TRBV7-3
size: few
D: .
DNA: TGTGCCAGCAGCTCCCCGTCCCAAACAGTCTATGGCTACACCTTC
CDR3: CASSSPSQTVYGYTF

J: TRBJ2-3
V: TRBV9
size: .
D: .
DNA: TGTGCCAGCAGCGATTCTCCGAGGGAAACCCACACAGATACGCAGTATTTT
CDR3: CASSDSPRETHTDTQYF

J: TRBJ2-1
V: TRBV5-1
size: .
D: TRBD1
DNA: TGCGCCAGCAGCTTGGCCCGTTCAATCCAGGGGGCGCGTGAGCAGTTCTTC
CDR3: CASSLARSIQGAREQFF

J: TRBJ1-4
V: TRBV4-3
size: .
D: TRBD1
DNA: TGCGCCAGCAGCCGAGTGACAGGGACAGGTGAAAAACTGTTTTTT
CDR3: CASSRVTGTGEKLFF

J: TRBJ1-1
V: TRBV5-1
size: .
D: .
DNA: TGCGCCAGCAGCTTGGGGACTCATAAGGGAGAAGCTTTCTTT
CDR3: CASSLGTHKGEAFF

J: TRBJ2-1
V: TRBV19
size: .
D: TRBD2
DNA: TGTGCCAGTAGTATCACTAGCGGGGGGAACTTCGATGAGCAGTTCTTC
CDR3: CASSITSGGNFDEQFF

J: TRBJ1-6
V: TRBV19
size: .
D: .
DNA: TGTGCCAGTAGTATTAATTCTCTGCCACCCCTCCACTTT
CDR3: CASSINSLPPLHF

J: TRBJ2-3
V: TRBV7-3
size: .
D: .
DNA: TGTGCCAGCAGCTTAATGGGACTGAGCACAGATACGCAGTATTTT
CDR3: CASSLMGLSTDTQYF

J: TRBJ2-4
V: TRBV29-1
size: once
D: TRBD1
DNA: TGCAGCGTTCTGGACAGGGATTGGGCCAAAAACATTCAGTACTTC
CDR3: CSVLDRDWAKNIQYF

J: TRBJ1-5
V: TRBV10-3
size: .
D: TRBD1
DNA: TGTGCCATCAGTCAATTAGACAGGGGTAGCAATCAGCCCCAGCATTTT
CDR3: CAISQLDRGSNQPQHF

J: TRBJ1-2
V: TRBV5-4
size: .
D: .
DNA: TGTGCCAGCAGCCCCACCTTGCTAGGGGCGTCTGGCTACACCTTC
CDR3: CASSPTLLGASGYTF

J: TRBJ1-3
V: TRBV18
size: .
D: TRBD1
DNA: TGTGCCAGCTCACCGGGACAGGGTTCGACTGGAAACACCATATATTTT
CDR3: CASSPGQGSTGNTIYF

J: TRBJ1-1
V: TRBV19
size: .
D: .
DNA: TGTGCCAGTAGTAGACAGGAGATGAACACTGAAGCTTTCTTT
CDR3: CASSRQEMNTEAFF

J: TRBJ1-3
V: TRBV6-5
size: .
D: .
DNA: TGTGCCAGCAGTTACTCCCCCACCTCCTCTGGAAACACCATATATTTT
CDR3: CASSYSPTSSGNTIYF

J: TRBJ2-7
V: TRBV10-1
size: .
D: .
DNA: TGCGCCAGCAGTGACCCAGGGTTGCGCGAGCAGTACTTC
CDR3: CASSDPGLREQYF

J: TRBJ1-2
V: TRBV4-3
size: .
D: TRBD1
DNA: TGCGCCAGCAGCCGAACTCTGGGACAGGGGATATATGGCTACACCTTC
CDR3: CASSRTLGQGIYGYTF